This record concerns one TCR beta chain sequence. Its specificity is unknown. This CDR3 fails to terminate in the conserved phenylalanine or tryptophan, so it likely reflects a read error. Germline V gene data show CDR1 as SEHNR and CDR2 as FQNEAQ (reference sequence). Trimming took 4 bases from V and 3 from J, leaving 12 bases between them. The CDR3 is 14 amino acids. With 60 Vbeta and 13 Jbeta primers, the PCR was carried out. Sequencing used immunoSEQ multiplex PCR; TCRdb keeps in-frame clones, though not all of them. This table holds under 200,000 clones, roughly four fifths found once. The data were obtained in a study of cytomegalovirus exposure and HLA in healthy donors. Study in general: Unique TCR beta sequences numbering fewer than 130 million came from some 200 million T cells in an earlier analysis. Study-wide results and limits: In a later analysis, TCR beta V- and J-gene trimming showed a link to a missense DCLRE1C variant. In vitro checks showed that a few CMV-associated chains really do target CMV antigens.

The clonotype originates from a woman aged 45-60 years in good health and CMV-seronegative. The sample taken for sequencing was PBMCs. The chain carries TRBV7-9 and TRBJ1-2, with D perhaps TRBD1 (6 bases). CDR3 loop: CASSSPGGHYGYTL. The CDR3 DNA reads TGTGCCAGCAGCTCCCCGGGGGGCCACTATGGCTACACCCTC.